This passage covers 17 T cell receptor beta chains from one sample sequenced in a study of identical twins. TCRdb called the 5' RACE reads again in MiXCR, with one record for every CDR3 protein. Of 1.5 million to 2 million distinct CDR3 sequences listed, about 32% are singletons. Sequenced sample: cord blood. The receptor source for this set is a newborn girl in good health.

For the CDR3, the DNA is TGTGCCAGCAGCCCGCGACCCTTCAGGTATTCACCCCTCCACTTT. It codes for CASSPRPFRYSPLHF. The genes are TRBV11-2 and TRBJ1-6; D gene unclear. The V and J ends lost 5 bases and 8 bases respectively, with 16 bases between them. The germline CDR1 and CDR2 sequences are SGHAT and FQNNGV. CDR3 length: 15 amino acids.

V and J are TRBV12-3 or TRBV12-4 and TRBJ1-4; D may be TRBD1 (5 bases). Trimming stripped 7 bases from V and 7 bases from J, with 10 bases between. The CDR3 length is 12 residues. The CDR3 DNA sequence: TGTGCCAGCACCTCGGGGGGTGAAAAACTGTTTTTT. It is translated as CASTSGGEKLFF.

CDR3 amino acids: CASSESRRGSRDTQYF. The CDR3, as DNA: TGCGCCAGCAGTGAGTCGCGGCGGGGGAGTCGAGATACGCAGTATTTT. The chain is built from TRBV10-2 and TRBJ2-3, with TRBD2 matching 7 bases. V was clipped by 0 bases and J by 5 bases; unmatched bases: 8. Germline CDR1 WSHSY, CDR2 SAAADI. The CDR3 totals 16 residues.

The rearrangement uses TRBV12-3 or TRBV12-4 and TRBJ2-3, with 10 bases identical to TRBD2. The CDR3 is 19 amino acids. J gave up 0 bases and V 3 bases, and 12 bases lay outside the gene matches. DNA of the CDR3: TGTGCCAGCAGTTTGAGGGGACTAGCGCTCCCCCAGAGCACAGATACGCAGTATTTT. Translating gives CASSLRGLALPQSTDTQYF.

This clonotype was seen a handful of times. This sequence joins TRBV13 and TRBJ2-3, with a possible D match to TRBD1 (5 bases). Per germline, CDR1 PRHDT and CDR2 FYEKMQ (reference sequence). The V end was cut by 2 bases, the J end by 2 bases, with 14 bases between. The CDR3 is 16 amino acids. The DNA for the CDR3 is TGTGCCAGCAGCTTAAGGGCAGGGTACATCACAGATACGCAGTATTTT. This sequence encodes CASSLRAGYITDTQYF.

The chain links TRBV20-1 to TRBJ1-2; 7 bases are shared with TRBD1. The CDR3 sequence is 13 residues long. The germline V gene encodes CDR1 DFQATT and CDR2 SNEGSKA (reference sequence). Trimming took 2 bases from V and 4 from J; bases not matched to a gene: 4. CDR3 residues: CSARYPGGYGYTF. DNA of the CDR3: TGCAGTGCTAGATACCCAGGGGGCTATGGCTACACCTTC.

This clonotype was picked up a small number of times. The V call is TRBV4-1, the J call TRBJ2-7; D may be TRBD1 (5 bases). The germline V gene has CDR1 MGHRA and CDR2 YSYEKL. CDR3 length: 15 amino acids. V was pared by 1 base and J by 3 bases, with 13 bases between. Here the CDR3 reads CASSQVTPGNYEQYF. Written as DNA, the CDR3 is TGCGCCAGCAGCCAAGTAACTCCAGGGAACTACGAGCAGTACTTC.

This clonotype was counted only a few times. The chain joins TRBV25-1 to TRBJ1-1, with D tentatively TRBD1 (5 bases). This CDR3 is 13 amino acids long. Germline V gives CDR1 MGHDK, CDR2 SYGVNS. Trimming left V 5 bases short and J 4 bases short, with 11 bases between. CDR3 coding DNA: TGTGCCAGCAGTTTGGGGGAGACCACTGAAGCTTTCTTT. Its translation: CASSLGETTEAFF.

CDR3 DNA sequence: TGTGCCAGCAGCGTAGCGGTCGATACGAGCTCCTACAATGAGCAGTTCTTC. Amino acid sequence: CASSVAVDTSSYNEQFF. The chain joins TRBV9 to TRBJ2-1; D call uncertain. The germline V gene encodes CDR1 SGDLS and CDR2 YYNGEE. The CDR3 has 17 residues. Trimming took 0 bases from V and 0 from J, leaving 13 bases between them.

The genes are TRBV19 and TRBJ2-5; D might be TRBD1 (6 bases). The CDR3 extends over 14 amino acids. Germline V gene sequence: CDR1 LNHDA, CDR2 SQIVND (reference sequence). Trimming cost V 3 bases and J 1 base, with 9 bases left between them. This CDR3 is CASSMDRGQETQYF. DNA for the CDR3: TGTGCCAGTAGTATGGACAGAGGCCAAGAGACCCAGTACTTC.

This clonotype showed up just a few times. The rearrangement links TRBV6-5 to TRBJ2-5; 8 positions agree with TRBD2. The CDR3 is 18 amino acids. Trimming removed 2 bases from V and 2 bases from J; junction bases left unmatched: 13. In germline, CDR1 is MNHEY, CDR2 SVGAGI. In DNA, the CDR3 is TGTGCCAGCAGTTACAAGAAGGGAGGACTAGCCCTTCAAGAGACCCAGTACTTC. This translates into CASSYKKGGLALQETQYF.

The rearrangement uses TRBV6-6 and TRBJ2-1, with D perhaps TRBD2 (6 bases). Looked up from germline, CDR1 is MNHNY and CDR2 is SVGAGI (reference sequence). The germline V and J ends were trimmed by 1 base and 0 bases, with 10 bases remaining between them. This CDR3 contains 16 residues. The CDR3 reads CASSYFRGSSYNEQFF. The CDR3 DNA reads as TGTGCCAGCAGTTACTTTCGGGGGAGCTCCTACAATGAGCAGTTCTTC.

This clonotype came up many times. The chain has TRBV12-3 or TRBV12-4 and TRBJ2-1; 10 positions agree with TRBD2. The end of the DNA fits TRBJ2-7 better, so the J call may be wrong. The CDR3 is 15 amino acids. The DNA of the CDR3 is TGTGCCAGCAGTCTTCTAGCGGGGGTCTACAATGAGCAGTACTTC. Translated: CASSLLAGVYNEQYF.

V and J are TRBV2 and TRBJ2-7; no firm D call. Deletions cut 7 bases from V and 12 bases from J, with 19 bases between. This CDR3 is built from 12 residues. From germline, CDR1 is SNHLY and CDR2 FYNNEI. The CDR3 reads CASTGFRETLYF. The CDR3 nucleotides read TGTGCCAGCACCGGCTTCCGCGAGACCCTGTACTTC.

The V and J genes are TRBV6-1 and TRBJ1-6, with TRBD1 matching 7 bases. The CDR3 covers 15 residues. In germline, CDR1 is MNHNS, CDR2 SASEGT. J was trimmed by 11 bases and V by 2 bases; bases with no gene match: 9. The CDR3, as DNA: TGTGCCAGCAGTGAAATCGGGACAGTCAATCCACCCCTCCACTTT. Translation gives CASSEIGTVNPPLHF.

The rearrangement uses TRBV4-2 and TRBJ1-2; D gene uncertain. Germline CDR1 is LGHNA and CDR2 is YNFKEQ. This CDR3 is 16 amino acids long. The germline V and J ends were trimmed by 0 bases and 4 bases, with 15 bases remaining between them. CDR3 region: CASSQDGTARGYGYTF. DNA of the CDR3: TGTGCCAGCAGCCAAGATGGTACAGCCCGAGGCTATGGCTACACCTTC.

This clonotype was counted a few times. J is TRBJ1-4 and V is TRBV29-1; D perhaps matches TRBD1 (6 bases). CDR1 SQVTM and CDR2 ANQGSEA come from the germline V gene. This CDR3 has 12 residues. V lost 7 bases, J lost 6 bases, and 12 bases lay in between. In nucleotides, the CDR3 is TGCAGCGCCCGGGGGGCATATGAAAAACTGTTTTTT. Protein product: CSARGAYEKLFF.